Listed below are T cell receptor beta chains from one sample, sequenced in a study of shared clonotypes between healthy human individuals. Profiling relied on immunoSEQ multiplex PCR, and the TCRdb table lists in-frame clones only, not all of them. The sample carries over a million clones, around 78% recorded once. The sequencing sample was made of memory CD4+ T cells from PBMCs. These receptors were taken from a man younger than 30 in good health. Some clones in this sample may be carry-over from other donors' samples. Both conserved end residues are part of each CDR3. Each record gives: clone size, V gene, CDR3 protein. Expanded clones get a size class; other rows say once, few or many, or leave the size out.

clone_size: .; v_call: TRBV7-9; cdr3_aa: CASSLTWGGEDEQFF
clone_size: .; v_call: TRBV13; cdr3_aa: CASSSQRGEQYF
clone_size: .; v_call: TRBV6-6; cdr3_aa: CASSQDSRNQPQHF
clone_size: few; v_call: TRBV18; cdr3_aa: CASSPWDRTNYGYTF
clone_size: .; v_call: TRBV7-9; cdr3_aa: CASSFGSGRSDEQYF
clone_size: once; v_call: TRBV5-1; cdr3_aa: CASSSQGAVNEKLFF
clone_size: .; v_call: TRBV28; cdr3_aa: CASSLQHTGQAPGYTF
clone_size: .; v_call: TRBV7-6; cdr3_aa: CASSLAGGLGEKLFF
clone_size: .; v_call: TRBV9; cdr3_aa: CASSPRRTSPDEQFF
clone_size: .; v_call: TRBV2; cdr3_aa: CASTLNYGYTF
clone_size: .; v_call: TRBV21-1; cdr3_aa: CASSKRGGKGNEQFF
clone_size: .; v_call: TRBV7-2; cdr3_aa: CASSLWYGGNYEQYF
clone_size: .; v_call: TRBV30; cdr3_aa: CAWSGSGDTQYF
clone_size: .; v_call: TRBV19; cdr3_aa: CASSTGQGRSNQPQHF
clone_size: .; v_call: TRBV10-3; cdr3_aa: CAISEGDRQLFF
clone_size: .; v_call: TRBV30; cdr3_aa: CAWRVENTQYF
clone_size: .; v_call: TRBV28; cdr3_aa: CASKREGLGTGELFF
clone_size: .; v_call: TRBV5-4; cdr3_aa: CASSTGLAGVGYEQYF
clone_size: .; v_call: TRBV6-5; cdr3_aa: CASRGLAGGRGEQYF
clone_size: once; v_call: TRBV5-1; cdr3_aa: CASSLVRNYNEQFF
clone_size: once; v_call: TRBV18; cdr3_aa: CASSPSRGLRGYTF
clone_size: .; v_call: TRBV9; cdr3_aa: CASSHGTGVAFF
clone_size: few; v_call: TRBV28; cdr3_aa: CASSPPQDGNQPQHF
clone_size: .; v_call: TRBV19; cdr3_aa: CASSREYSNQPQHF
clone_size: once; v_call: TRBV2; cdr3_aa: CASSVIPSGSWNEQFF
clone_size: .; v_call: TRBV28; cdr3_aa: CASNTGSGRGANYGYTF
clone_size: .; v_call: TRBV20-1; cdr3_aa: CSARRLAGGLF
clone_size: .; v_call: TRBV28; cdr3_aa: CASSYILGGASYEQYF
clone_size: .; v_call: TRBV11-2; cdr3_aa: CASSLDQRGVQYF
clone_size: .; v_call: TRBV15; cdr3_aa: CATRLRTGSNEQFF
clone_size: .; v_call: TRBV13; cdr3_aa: CASSLSRTGTGTPTNEKLFF
clone_size: few; v_call: TRBV27; cdr3_aa: CASRFASGRAEQYF
clone_size: .; v_call: TRBV27; cdr3_aa: CASSLRALPGEQYF
clone_size: once; v_call: TRBV5-1; cdr3_aa: CASSWDRGETQYF
clone_size: once; v_call: TRBV9; cdr3_aa: CASSARTGVEKLFF
clone_size: few; v_call: TRBV5-1; cdr3_aa: CASSLAGQGVYEQFF
clone_size: .; v_call: TRBV4-2; cdr3_aa: CASSQDTLQGTGGYTF
clone_size: .; v_call: TRBV15; cdr3_aa: CATSRERTGSRSDTQYF
clone_size: .; v_call: TRBV2; cdr3_aa: CASSEFSINTGELFF
clone_size: .; v_call: TRBV27; cdr3_aa: CATPGTALTDTQYF
clone_size: .; v_call: TRBV5-1; cdr3_aa: CASSLVQGYEAFF
clone_size: .; v_call: TRBV6-5; cdr3_aa: CASSLGLAGGQETQYF
clone_size: .; v_call: TRBV14; cdr3_aa: CASSRSEYQPQHF
clone_size: .; v_call: TRBV6-6; cdr3_aa: CASSFTANPPYEQYF
clone_size: .; v_call: TRBV7-9; cdr3_aa: CASSPRTGINIQYF
clone_size: .; v_call: TRBV18; cdr3_aa: CASSPRAVNAVFF
clone_size: .; v_call: TRBV6-5; cdr3_aa: CASSWGRINEQFF
clone_size: .; v_call: TRBV5-1; cdr3_aa: CASSTTSFDTQYF
clone_size: few; v_call: TRBV28; cdr3_aa: CASSSGVGYTF
clone_size: .; v_call: TRBV27; cdr3_aa: CASRGTGEGNTIYF
clone_size: .; v_call: TRBV28; cdr3_aa: CASSLYLAGNQPQHF
clone_size: .; v_call: TRBV5-1; cdr3_aa: CASSLSGGVNTIYF
clone_size: .; v_call: TRBV29-1; cdr3_aa: CSVVISGGTDTQYF
clone_size: .; v_call: TRBV18; cdr3_aa: CASSPQLYEGGYTF
clone_size: few; v_call: TRBV10-3; cdr3_aa: CAIRWDGQGEQYF
clone_size: .; v_call: TRBV28; cdr3_aa: CASQGLAGGSFPGELFF
clone_size: .; v_call: TRBV27; cdr3_aa: CASASGAREQYF